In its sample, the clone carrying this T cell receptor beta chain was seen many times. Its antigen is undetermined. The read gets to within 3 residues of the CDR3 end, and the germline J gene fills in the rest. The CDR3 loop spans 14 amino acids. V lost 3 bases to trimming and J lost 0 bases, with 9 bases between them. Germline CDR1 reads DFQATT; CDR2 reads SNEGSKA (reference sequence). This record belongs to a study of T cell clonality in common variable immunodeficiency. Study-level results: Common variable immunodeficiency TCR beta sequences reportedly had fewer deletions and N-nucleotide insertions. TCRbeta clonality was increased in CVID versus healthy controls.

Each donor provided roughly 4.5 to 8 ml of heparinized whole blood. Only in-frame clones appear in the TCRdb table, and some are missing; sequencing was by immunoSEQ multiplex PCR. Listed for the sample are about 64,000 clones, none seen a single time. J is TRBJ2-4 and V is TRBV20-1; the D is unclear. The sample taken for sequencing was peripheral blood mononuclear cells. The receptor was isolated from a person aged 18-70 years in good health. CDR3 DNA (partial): TGCAGTGCTAGCCCTAGTGGAGCCAAAAACATT. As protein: CSASPSGAKNI. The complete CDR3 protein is CSASPSGAKNIQYF.